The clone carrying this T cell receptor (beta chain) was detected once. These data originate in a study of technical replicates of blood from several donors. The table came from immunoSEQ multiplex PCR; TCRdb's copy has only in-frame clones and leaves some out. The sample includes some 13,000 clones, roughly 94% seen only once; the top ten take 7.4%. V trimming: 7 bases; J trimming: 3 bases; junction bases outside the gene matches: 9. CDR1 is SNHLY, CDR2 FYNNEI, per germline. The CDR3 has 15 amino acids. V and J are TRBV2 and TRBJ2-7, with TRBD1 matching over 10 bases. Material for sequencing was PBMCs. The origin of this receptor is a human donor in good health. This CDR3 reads CASKEGTGEYYEQYF. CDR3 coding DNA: TGTGCCAGCAAGGAGGGGACAGGGGAATACTACGAGCAGTACTTC.